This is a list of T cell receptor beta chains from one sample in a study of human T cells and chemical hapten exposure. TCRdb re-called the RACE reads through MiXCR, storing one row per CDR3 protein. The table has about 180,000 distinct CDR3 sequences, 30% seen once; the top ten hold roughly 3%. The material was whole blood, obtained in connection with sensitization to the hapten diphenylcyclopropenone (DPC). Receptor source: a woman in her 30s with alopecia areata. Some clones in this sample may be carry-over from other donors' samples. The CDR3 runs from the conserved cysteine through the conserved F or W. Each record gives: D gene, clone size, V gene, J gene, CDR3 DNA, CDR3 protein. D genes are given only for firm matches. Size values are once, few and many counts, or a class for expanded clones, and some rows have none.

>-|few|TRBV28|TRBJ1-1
TGTGCCACCTCCTCTTCAAAGGGGAACACTGAAGCTTTCTTT
CATSSSKGNTEAFF
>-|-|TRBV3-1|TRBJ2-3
TGTGCCAGCAGGCAGATTCCCACAGATACGCAGTATTTT
CASRQIPTDTQYF
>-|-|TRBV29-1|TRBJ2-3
TGCAGCGTTGTTCGGAGTCTGGGGGCAGATACGCAGTATTTT
CSVVRSLGADTQYF
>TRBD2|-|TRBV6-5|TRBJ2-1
TGTGCCAGCAGCTATCTAGCGGGAGGGAAGAATGAGCAGTTCTTC
CASSYLAGGKNEQFF
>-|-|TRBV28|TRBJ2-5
TGTGCCAGCAGCGGAGGAGGGAACCCCCGGGAGACCCAGTACTTC
CASSGGGNPRETQYF
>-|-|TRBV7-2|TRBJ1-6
TGTGCCAGCAGCCTGGGGGGGCAGGGGTGGGATGCCCTCCACTTT
CASSLGGQGWDALHF
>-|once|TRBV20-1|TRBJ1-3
TGCAGTGCTAGAGAGGCGCGCACGGGGACCATATATTTT
CSAREARTGTIYF
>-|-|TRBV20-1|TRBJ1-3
TGCAGTGCTAGAGATTTAGGGGAAGGAAACACCATATATTTT
CSARDLGEGNTIYF
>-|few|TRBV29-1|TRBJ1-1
TGCAGCGTTGGCCGGCACAACACTGAAGCTTTCTTT
CSVGRHNTEAFF
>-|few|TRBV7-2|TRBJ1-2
TGTGCCAGCAGCTTAGCGTGGGGAAACTATGGCTACACCTTC
CASSLAWGNYGYTF
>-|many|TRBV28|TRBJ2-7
TGTGCCAGCAGTTTCCCCCACAGGATTGAGCAGTACTTC
CASSFPHRIEQYF
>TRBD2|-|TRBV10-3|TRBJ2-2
TGTGCCACCGAAAGCGGGACTGTCGGGGAGCTGTTTTTT
CATESGTVGELFF
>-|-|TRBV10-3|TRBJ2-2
TGTGCCATCAGTGAGCTGGCAGGGGAGATTACCGGGGAGCTGTTTTTT
CAISELAGEITGELFF
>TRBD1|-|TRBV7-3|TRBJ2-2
TGTGCCAGCAGCCAGACAGGGAACGGCGGGGAGCTGTTTTTT
CASSQTGNGGELFF
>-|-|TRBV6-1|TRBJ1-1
TGTGCCAGCAGTGCGATAAGAAAGGACACTGAAGCTTTCTTT
CASSAIRKDTEAFF
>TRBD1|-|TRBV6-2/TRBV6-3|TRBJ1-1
TGTGCCAGCAGGGGACAGCGTCGTTTCACTGAAGCTTTCTTT
CASRGQRRFTEAFF
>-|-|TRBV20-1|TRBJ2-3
TGCAGTGCTAGAGCGGGTACTAGCACAGATACGCAGTATTTT
CSARAGTSTDTQYF
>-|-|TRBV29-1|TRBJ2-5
TGCAGCGTTGAAAAACTCTTAGCGGCTGGAGTATTGCAAGAGACCCAGTACTTC
CSVEKLLAAGVLQETQYF
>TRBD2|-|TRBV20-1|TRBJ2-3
TGCAGTGCTAGCTCTAGGGGACTAGTGGGTAGCACAGATACGCAGTATTTT
CSASSRGLVGSTDTQYF
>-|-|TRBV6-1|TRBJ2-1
TGTGCCAGCAGTCCAGGAGCCGAGCAGTTCTTC
CASSPGAEQFF
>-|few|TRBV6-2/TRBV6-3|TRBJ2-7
TGTGCCAGCAGTTACTTCGAGACTAGCTCCTACGAGCAGTACTTC
CASSYFETSSYEQYF
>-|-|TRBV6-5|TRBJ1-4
TGTGCCAGCAGTTTACAGGGTTCGGCAACTAATGAAAAACTGTTTTTT
CASSLQGSATNEKLFF
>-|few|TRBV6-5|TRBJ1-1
TGTGCCAGCAGTTACTCATGGGGGGGAGGCCTGAACACTGAAGCTTTCTTT
CASSYSWGGGLNTEAFF
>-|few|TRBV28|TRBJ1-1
TGTGCCAGCAGTTCCTCGGGCCCAGACAGGTTTGAAGCTTTCTTT
CASSSSGPDRFEAFF
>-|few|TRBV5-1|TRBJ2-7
TGCGCCAGCAGCCCCGGGAGGGGGCCACAAGACGAGCAGTACTTC
CASSPGRGPQDEQYF
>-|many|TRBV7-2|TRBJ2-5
TGTGCCAGCAGCCCAGGAGGGCTGGGGAGGACCCAGTACTTC
CASSPGGLGRTQYF
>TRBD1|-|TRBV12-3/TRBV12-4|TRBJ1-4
TGTGCCAGCAGAGCGACAGGGGGCACTGAAAAACTGTTTTTT
CASRATGGTEKLFF
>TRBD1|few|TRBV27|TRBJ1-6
TGTGCCAGCAGTTCGACAGGGAGTTCACCCCTCCACTTT
CASSSTGSSPLHF
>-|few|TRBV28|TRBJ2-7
TGTGCCAGCAGTGTTTCGGGACCTGTTTCCTACGAGCAGTACTTC
CASSVSGPVSYEQYF
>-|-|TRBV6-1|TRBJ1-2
TGTGCCAGCATTAGGAGGGAATCTAACTATGGCTACACCTTC
CASIRRESNYGYTF